This entry lists 24 T cell receptor beta chains sequenced from one sample in a study of beta chain features in type 1 diabetes. TCRB transcripts that were expressed got sequenced, as all of the isolated RNA had been reverse transcribed. Sequenced by immunoSEQ multiplex PCR; TCRdb stores in-frame clones only, minus some. The sample has around 350,000 clones; over 10% are singletons. Sequenced: naive CD4+ T cells from blood. All receptors come from a man aged 18 to 29 in good health.

This clone was counted only a few times. This chain uses TRBV4-3 with TRBJ1-1; D gene uncertain. The CDR3 is 15 amino acids. The germline gives CDR1 LGHNA, CDR2 YSLEER. Trimming took off 3 bases at V and 13 bases at J, with 24 bases between the two ends. DNA for the CDR3: TGCGCCAGCAGCCAGACTACGAGGGCCCCGAATCTGGATTTCTTT. Translated: CASSQTTRAPNLDFF.

The genes are TRBV5-1 and TRBJ2-5; 10 nucleotides line up with TRBD2. The CDR3 runs 14 residues. With V trimmed by 3 bases and J by 2 bases, 1 base remained unmatched. CDR1 is SGHRS and CDR2 is YFSETQ in the germline V gene. CDR3 residues: CASSWGLAQETQYF. The CDR3 DNA reads as TGCGCCAGCAGCTGGGGACTAGCGCAAGAGACCCAGTACTTC.

The chain combines TRBV5-1 with TRBJ2-5; D may be TRBD1 (6 bases). V gave up 2 bases and J gave up 0 bases, with 11 bases separating them. The CDR3 spans 15 residues. CDR1 SGHRS and CDR2 YFSETQ come from the germline V gene. CDR3 sequence reads: CASSLTGSYQETQYF. The DNA of the CDR3 is TGCGCCAGCAGCTTAACAGGGTCCTACCAAGAGACCCAGTACTTC.

J is TRBJ1-2 and V is TRBV28; D gene unclear. V lost 8 bases and J lost 2, with 9 bases in between. The CDR3 contains 12 residues. Germline CDR1 and CDR2: MDHEN and SYDVKM. CDR3 in amino acids: CASLNRNYGYTF. DNA of the CDR3: TGTGCCAGCTTGAACAGAAACTATGGCTACACCTTC.

CDR3 sequence reads: CASSLAGQGSGANVLTF. In DNA form, the CDR3 reads TGTGCCAGCAGCTTGGCCGGACAGGGGTCTGGGGCCAACGTCCTGACTTTC. The chain uses TRBV7-9 and TRBJ2-6; 9 nucleotides agree with TRBD1. This CDR3 region has 17 residues. V dropped 3 bases and J dropped 1; count of bases not matched to a gene: 4. Germline lookup yields CDR1 SEHNR and CDR2 FQNEAQ (reference sequence).

The sample holds a few counts of this clone. Other DNA sequences within the sample encode an identical CDR3. The rearrangement links TRBV10-3 to TRBJ2-5; the match to TRBD2 covers 13 bases. The germline V gene encodes CDR1 ENHRY and CDR2 SYGVKD. With V trimmed by 10 bases and J by 3 bases, 2 bases remained unmatched. This CDR3 comprises 13 residues. This chain's CDR3 is CATGLAGEETQYF. In DNA, the CDR3 is TGTGCCACCGGACTAGCGGGGGAAGAGACCCAGTACTTC.

This clone was detected many times. The gene calls are TRBV7-9 and TRBJ2-7; D call uncertain. This CDR3 comprises 11 residues. Germline V lookup: CDR1 SEHNR, CDR2 FQNEAQ (reference sequence). Trimming shortened V by 3 bases and J by 3 bases, and 3 bases separated the two germline ends. CDR3 nucleotide sequence: TGTGCCAGCAGCTTCCTCTACGAGCAGTACTTC. This codes for CASSFLYEQYF.

The J gene is TRBJ2-3, the V gene TRBV7-2; tentatively, D is TRBD1 (7 bases). The CDR3 is 16 amino acids. V shed 2 bases and J shed 3 bases, with 15 bases lying between them. The V gene's germline CDR1 is SGHTA and CDR2 FQGNSA. This CDR3 is CASSLNGRGVTDTQYF. The DNA for the CDR3 is TGTGCCAGCAGCTTAAATGGCAGGGGGGTGACAGATACGCAGTATTTT.

The table lists this clone with a few counts. This chain connects TRBV6-5 to TRBJ2-1; D remains unclear. The germline V gene has CDR1 MNHEY and CDR2 SVGAGI. There are 13 residues in the CDR3. Deletions cut 5 bases from V and 1 base from J, with 6 bases between. In DNA form, the CDR3 reads TGTGCCAGCAGTGAGAGATCCTACAATGAGCAGTTCTTC. It yields the protein CASSERSYNEQFF.

The gene calls are TRBV7-2 and TRBJ2-7; D possibly corresponds to TRBD1 (6 bases). Germline V gene data show CDR1 as SGHTA and CDR2 as FQGNSA. Trimming shortened V by 5 bases and J by 2 bases, and 13 bases separated the two germline ends. The CDR3 runs to 14 residues. The CDR3 bases are TGTGCCAGCAGCCTACTGGACAGACCCTACGAGCAGTACTTC. Its protein is CASSLLDRPYEQYF.

This clone was picked up a small number of times. The chain joins TRBV5-6 to TRBJ2-1, with D possibly being TRBD2 (5 bases). CDR3 length equals 16 residues. The ends were cut back, 4 bases at V and 0 bases at J, with 14 bases in the middle. Germline V gene lookup returns CDR1 SGHDT and CDR2 YYEEEE. The CDR3 region has the DNA TGTGCCAGCAGCCCGTCTCAGCGGATCTCCTACAATGAGCAGTTCTTC. Protein: CASSPSQRISYNEQFF. The complete variable domain, with remaining parts taken from reference TRBV5-6 and TRBJ2-1, reads DAGVTQSPTHLIKTRGQQVTLRCSPKSGHDTVSWYQQALGQGPQFIFQYYEEEERQRGNFPDRFSGHQFPNYSSELNVNALLLGDSALYLCASSPSQRISYNEQFFGPGTRLTVL.

The chain links TRBV11-2 to TRBJ2-5; the match to TRBD1 covers 8 bases. The CDR3 is made up of 14 amino acids. From germline, CDR1 is SGHAT and CDR2 FQNNGV. The V segment lost 4 bases and the J segment 4 bases; nucleotides outside the gene matches: 5. CDR3 DNA: TGTGCCAGCAGCTCGAGACAGGGGAGAGAGACCCAGTACTTC. Its protein product is CASSSRQGRETQYF.

The chain employs TRBV5-1 and TRBJ2-3; 9 positions agree with TRBD1. The CDR3 sequence is 14 residues long. CDR1 and CDR2 from the germline V gene are SGHRS and YFSETQ. V was clipped by 3 bases and J by 5 bases; unmatched bases: 4. The CDR3 sequence is CASSWGQGRDTQYF. The CDR3 nucleotides read TGCGCCAGCAGCTGGGGACAGGGACGAGATACGCAGTATTTT. Supplemented by reference TRBV5-1 and TRBJ2-3, the full variable domain reads KAGVTQTPRYLIKTRGQQVTLSCSPISGHRSVSWYQQTPGQGLQFLFEYFSETQRNKGNFPGRFSGRQFSNSRSEMNVSTLELGDSALYLCASSWGQGRDTQYFGPGTRLTVL.

This clone showed up many times. The chain combines TRBV7-9 with TRBJ2-6; no clear D. From germline, CDR1 is SEHNR and CDR2 FQNEAQ (reference sequence). This CDR3 has 14 amino acids. Trimming took 1 base from V and 6 from J, leaving 7 bases between them. In nucleotides, the CDR3 is TGTGCCAGCAGCTTAGTAGTAACGGCCAACGTCCTGACTTTC. Its protein product is CASSLVVTANVLTF.

This rearrangement joins TRBV7-9 to TRBJ2-7; TRBD1 is a possible D gene (5 bases). The germline V and J ends were trimmed by 5 bases and 6 bases, with 17 bases remaining between them. The CDR3 consists of 14 residues. Germline-derived CDR1 and CDR2 are SEHNR and FQNEAQ (reference sequence). Written as DNA, the CDR3 is TGTGCCAGCAGCCCCCTCGCAGGGATCCCCGAGCAGTACTTC. Protein sequence: CASSPLAGIPEQYF.

The chain recombines TRBV7-9 with TRBJ1-1; TRBD1 is a possible D gene (5 bases). The CDR3 has 14 residues. The germline V gene has CDR1 SEHNR and CDR2 FQNEAQ (reference sequence). V was shortened by 2 bases and J by 4 bases, with 11 bases between the two germline ends. CDR3 loop: CASSLRGLTTEAFF. The CDR3, as DNA: TGTGCCAGCAGCTTAAGGGGCCTGACCACTGAAGCTTTCTTT.

This clone came up a few times. The same CDR3 also results from other DNA sequences found in this sample. The chain has TRBV5-1 and TRBJ2-2, with TRBD2 matching 7 bases. The CDR3 is 15 residues long. Germline CDR1 SGHRS, CDR2 YFSETQ. Trimming took 2 bases from V and 4 from J; bases not matched to a gene: 5. The CDR3 reads CASSFSGSVTGELFF. The CDR3 DNA is TGCGCCAGCAGCTTTAGCGGGTCGGTCACCGGGGAGCTGTTTTTT. Based on the CDR3 plus reference TRBV5-1 and TRBJ2-2, the full variable domain is KAGVTQTPRYLIKTRGQQVTLSCSPISGHRSVSWYQQTPGQGLQFLFEYFSETQRNKGNFPGRFSGRQFSNSRSEMNVSTLELGDSALYLCASSFSGSVTGELFFGEGSRLTVL.

This chain uses TRBV7-2 with TRBJ1-2; 7 bases map to TRBD1. J lost 4 bases, V lost 5 bases, and 7 bases had no gene match. The length of the CDR3 is 14 residues. CDR1 and CDR2 from the germline V gene are SGHTA and FQGNSA. The chain's CDR3 is CASSPQGTPYGYTF. The CDR3 DNA reads TGTGCCAGCAGCCCACAGGGGACGCCCTATGGCTACACCTTC.

J is TRBJ2-7 and V is TRBV5-1; 9 bases agree with TRBD1. The germline gives CDR1 SGHRS, CDR2 YFSETQ. The CDR3 has 13 residues. V lost 0 bases, J lost 6 bases, and 1 base stayed unmatched. CDR3 sequence (DNA): TGCGCCAGCAGCTTGGGACAGGGGGTCGAGCAGTACTTC. It specifies CASSLGQGVEQYF.

This sequence joins TRBV9 and TRBJ2-7, with 10 bases matching TRBD1. The CDR3 length is 15 residues. Germline V gene data show CDR1 as SGDLS and CDR2 as YYNGEE. J gave up 5 bases and V 0 bases, and 5 bases lay outside the gene matches. Here the CDR3 DNA reads TGTGCCAGCAGCGTAGAAGGGACAGGGGCTGACGAGCAGTACTTC. Amino acid sequence: CASSVEGTGADEQYF.

The V gene is TRBV30, the J gene TRBJ2-2, with D perhaps matching TRBD2 (6 bases). Per germline, CDR1 GTSNPN and CDR2 SVGIG (reference sequence). The CDR3 runs 16 residues. V was shortened by 5 bases and J by 0 bases, with 16 bases between the two germline ends. In DNA form, the CDR3 reads TGTGCCTGGGGATCTGCGGGGCACACGAACACCGGGGAGCTGTTTTTT. Translation gives CAWGSAGHTNTGELFF.

This clone has just a few counts. This chain joins TRBV30 and TRBJ2-7, with 8 bases identical to TRBD1. The CDR3 sequence is 12 residues long. Germline values: CDR1 GTSNPN, CDR2 SVGIG (reference sequence). With V trimmed by 5 bases and J by 7 bases, 7 bases remained unmatched. The CDR3 DNA follows: TGTGCCTGGGACAGGGGACTGGGGGAGCAGTACTTC. As protein: CAWDRGLGEQYF.

V gene TRBV15 combines with J gene TRBJ2-7, with D possibly being TRBD2 (7 bases). This CDR3 spans 15 amino acids. Germline CDR1 LNHNV, CDR2 YYDKDF (reference sequence). Trimming stripped 3 bases from V and 2 bases from J, with 14 bases between. CDR3 in amino acids: CATSRLGGGAYEQYF. The CDR3 DNA reads as TGTGCCACCAGCAGGCTGGGAGGGGGGGCCTACGAGCAGTACTTC.

The V call is TRBV7-9, the J call TRBJ2-7; 11 bases map to TRBD2. This CDR3 has 15 amino acids. Trimming cost V 6 bases and J 4 bases; bases outside gene matches: 8. Germline V gene lookup returns CDR1 SEHNR and CDR2 FQNEAQ (reference sequence). For the CDR3, the DNA is TGTGCCAGCAGGCATACCGGGACTAGCGGATACGAGCAGTACTTC. Its translation is CASRHTGTSGYEQYF. The complete variable domain, with remaining parts taken from reference TRBV7-9 and TRBJ2-7, reads DTGVSQNPRHKITKRGQNVTFRCDPISEHNRLYWYRQTLGQGPEFLTYFQNEAQLEKSRLLSDRFSAERPKGSFSTLEIQRTEQGDSAMYLCASRHTGTSGYEQYFGPGTRLTVT.